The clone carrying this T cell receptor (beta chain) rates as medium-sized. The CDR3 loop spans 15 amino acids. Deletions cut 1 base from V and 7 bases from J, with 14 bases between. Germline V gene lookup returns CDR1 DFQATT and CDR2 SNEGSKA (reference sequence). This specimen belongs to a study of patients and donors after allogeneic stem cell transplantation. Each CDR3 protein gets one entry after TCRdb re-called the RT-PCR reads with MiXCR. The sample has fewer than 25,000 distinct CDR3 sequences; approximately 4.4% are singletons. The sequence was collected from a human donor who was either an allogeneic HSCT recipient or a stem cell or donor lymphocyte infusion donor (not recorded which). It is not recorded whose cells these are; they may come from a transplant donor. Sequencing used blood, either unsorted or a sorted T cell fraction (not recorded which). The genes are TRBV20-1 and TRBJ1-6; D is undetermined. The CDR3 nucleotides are TGCAGTGCTAGAGTCTCAGCCCTAGGGAATTCACCCCTCCACTTT. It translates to CSARVSALGNSPLHF.